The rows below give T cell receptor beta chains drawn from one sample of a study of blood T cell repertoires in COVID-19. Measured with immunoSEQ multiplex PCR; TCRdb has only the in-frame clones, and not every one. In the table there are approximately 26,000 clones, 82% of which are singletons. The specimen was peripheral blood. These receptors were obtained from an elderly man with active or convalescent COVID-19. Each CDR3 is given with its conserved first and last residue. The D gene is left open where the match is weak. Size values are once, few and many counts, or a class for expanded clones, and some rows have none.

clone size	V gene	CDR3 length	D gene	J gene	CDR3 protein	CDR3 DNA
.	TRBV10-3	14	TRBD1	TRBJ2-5	CAIRPGQGVGTQYF	TGTGCCATCAGACCGGGACAGGGAGTTGGGACCCAGTACTTC
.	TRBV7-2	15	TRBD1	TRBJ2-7	CASSFTGTGAYEQYF	TGTGCCAGCAGCTTCACCGGGACAGGGGCCTACGAGCAGTACTTC
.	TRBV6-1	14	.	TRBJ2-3	CASSEGGFTDTQYF	TGTGCCAGCAGTGAAGGGGGCTTCACAGATACGCAGTATTTT
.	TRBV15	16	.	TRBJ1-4	CATSRGTDSLNEKLFF	TGTGCCACCAGCAGAGGAACGGACAGTCTAAATGAAAAACTGTTTTTT
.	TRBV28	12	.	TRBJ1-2	CASRRQPYGYTF	TGTGCCAGCAGGAGGCAGCCCTATGGCTACACCTTC
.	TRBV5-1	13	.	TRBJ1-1	CASSLAMTGEAFF	TGCGCCAGCAGCTTGGCCATGACAGGCGAAGCTTTCTTT
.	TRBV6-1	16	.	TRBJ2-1	CASSAQGQGSYNEQFF	TGTGCCAGCAGTGCCCAGGGCCAGGGGTCCTACAATGAGCAGTTCTTC
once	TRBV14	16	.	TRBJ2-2	CASSQVPGSGTGELFF	TGTGCCAGCAGCCAAGTTCCGGGATCAGGCACCGGGGAGCTGTTTTTT
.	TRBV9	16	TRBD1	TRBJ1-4	CASSVHGGGGNEKLFF	TGTGCCAGCAGCGTCCATGGAGGGGGCGGTAATGAAAAACTGTTTTTT
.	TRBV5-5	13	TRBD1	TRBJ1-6	CASSWDRDSPLHF	TGTGCCAGCAGTTGGGACAGGGATTCACCCCTCCACTTT
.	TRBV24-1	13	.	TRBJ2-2	CATSDPGNGELFF	TGTGCCACCAGTGATCCAGGGAACGGGGAGCTGTTTTTT
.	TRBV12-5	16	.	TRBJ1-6	CASGFVGGSYNSPLHF	TGTGCTAGTGGTTTTGTCGGGGGCTCCTATAATTCACCCCTCCACTTT
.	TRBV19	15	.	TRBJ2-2	CASNSNRANTGELFF	TGTGCCAGTAATTCCAACAGAGCGAACACCGGGGAGCTGTTTTTT
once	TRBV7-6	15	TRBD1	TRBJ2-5	CASSLEVYRGETQYF	TGTGCCAGCAGCTTAGAAGTATACAGGGGGGAGACCCAGTACTTC
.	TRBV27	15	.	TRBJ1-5	CASSLLGQGGQPQHF	TGTGCCAGCAGTTTGTTAGGGCAGGGTGGACAGCCCCAGCATTTT
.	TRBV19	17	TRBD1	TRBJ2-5	CASSIKRQGSSSETQYF	TGTGCCAGTAGTATAAAGAGACAGGGCTCTTCCTCGGAGACCCAGTACTTC
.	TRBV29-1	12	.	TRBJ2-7	CSGGAGTYEQYF	TGCAGCGGAGGTGCGGGAACCTACGAGCAGTACTTC
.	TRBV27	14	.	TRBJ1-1	CASLGGRGGTEAFF	TGTGCCAGTTTGGGAGGACGGGGAGGGACTGAAGCTTTCTTT
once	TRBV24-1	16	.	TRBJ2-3	CATSDPGRGSTDTQYF	TGTGCCACCAGTGACCCCGGCCGGGGAAGCACAGATACGCAGTATTTT
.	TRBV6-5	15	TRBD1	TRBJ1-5	CASSPQGISNQPQHF	TGTGCCAGCAGCCCACAGGGGATCAGCAATCAGCCCCAGCATTTT
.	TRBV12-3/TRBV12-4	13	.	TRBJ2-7	CASSSGGPYEQYF	TGTGCCAGCAGTTCGGGGGGCCCCTACGAGCAGTACTTC
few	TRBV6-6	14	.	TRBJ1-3	CASSLTGFGNTIYF	TGTGCCAGCTCCCTCACAGGGTTCGGAAACACCATATATTTT
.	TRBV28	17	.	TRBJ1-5	CASSPSWQGSGNQPQHF	TGTGCCAGCAGTCCCAGCTGGCAGGGATCGGGCAATCAGCCCCAGCATTTT
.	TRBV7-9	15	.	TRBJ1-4	CASSLKGRPNEKLFF	TGTGCCAGCAGCTTAAAAGGCAGGCCAAATGAAAAACTGTTTTTT
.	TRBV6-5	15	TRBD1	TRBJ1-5	CASKGDSYSNQPQHF	TGTGCCAGCAAGGGGGACAGTTATAGCAATCAGCCCCAGCATTTT
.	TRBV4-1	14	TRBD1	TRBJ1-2	CASSQDTGASGYTF	TGCGCCAGCAGCCAAGATACAGGGGCCTCTGGCTACACCTTC
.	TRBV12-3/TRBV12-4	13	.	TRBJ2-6	CASSLSGANVLTF	TGTGCCAGCAGCCTATCTGGGGCCAACGTCCTGACTTTC
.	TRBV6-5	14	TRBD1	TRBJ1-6	CASSYPTGNSPLHF	TGTGCCAGCAGTTACCCGACAGGGAATTCACCCCTCCACTTT
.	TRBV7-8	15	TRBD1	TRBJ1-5	CASSLGTGVYQPQHF	TGTGCCAGCAGCTTAGGGACAGGGGTGTATCAGCCCCAGCATTTT
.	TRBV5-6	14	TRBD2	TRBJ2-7	CASSLGGGNGEQYF	TGTGCCAGCAGCTTGGGCGGGGGGAACGGCGAGCAGTACTTC
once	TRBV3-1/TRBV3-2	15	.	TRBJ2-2	CASSQEGGRTGELFF	TGTGCCAGCAGCCAAGAGGGGGGTCGGACCGGGGAGCTGTTTTTT